These 19 T cell receptor beta chains were sequenced from one sample in a study of regulatory T cells in long-lasting Graves disease. Investigators prepared the TCR beta libraries by applying iRepertoire HTBI primers and Arm-PCR of CDR3 regions. TCRdb re-called the multiplex PCR reads through MiXCR, storing one row per CDR3 protein. The sample holds about 350,000 distinct CDR3 sequences, around 17% seen once. Time point reported: newly diagnosed GD, antithyroid drugs for less than 3 months. The TCR library was prepared using RNA isolated from PBMCs. The same specimen was also included in a second study, on T cells in Graves' hyperthyroidism and ophthalmopathy.

The source was peripheral blood mononuclear cells (PBMCs), collected at new diagnosis, from a patient treated with antithyroid drugs. Receptors originate from a man aged 35-49 years with Graves disease.

This clonotype was counted ten times or more. This chain uses TRBV28 with TRBJ2-4; 7 nucleotides match TRBD1. This CDR3 is built from 16 residues. Germline V CDR1 and CDR2: MDHEN, SYDVKM. Trimming at V came to 5 bases and at J to 0 bases, leaving 7 bases not matched to a gene. The CDR3 nucleotides read TGTGCCAGCAGTCACGGGACAGACCTAGCCAAAAACATTCAGTACTTC. It specifies CASSHGTDLAKNIQYF.

A word on this clonotype: The likely explanation is a read error, given a far larger clone one base away. This CDR3 reads CASSLGYRSDVAFF. The CDR3 nucleotides are TGTGCCAGCAGCTTAGGCTACAGGAGTGATGTAGCTTTCTTT. The V and J genes are TRBV11-2 and TRBJ1-1; maybe TRBD1 (5 bases). The V end was cut by 1 base, the J end by 10 bases, with 16 bases between. Per the germline V gene, CDR1 is SGHAT and CDR2 is FQNNGV. The CDR3 is made up of 14 amino acids.

This clonotype was detected a few times. The rearrangement joins TRBV16 to TRBJ2-7; 7 bases line up with TRBD1. The length of the CDR3 is 15 residues. The junction had 6 bases not matched to a gene; V was cut back by 4 bases and J by 0 bases. Germline CDR1 reads KGHSY; CDR2 reads FQNENV. Here the CDR3 reads CASSPGGFGSYEQYF. The DNA for the CDR3 is TGTGCCAGCAGCCCAGGGGGTTTCGGCTCCTACGAGCAGTACTTC. Based on the CDR3 plus reference TRBV16 and TRBJ2-7, the full variable domain is GEEVAQTPKHLVRGEGQKAKLYCAPIKGHSYVFWYQQVLKNEFKFLISFQNENVFDETGMPKERFSAKCLPNSPCSLEIQATKLEDSAVYFCASSPGGFGSYEQYFGPGTRLTVT.

The chain couples TRBV5-1 to TRBJ2-6, with no clear D. The ends were cut back, 0 bases at V and 0 bases at J, with 4 bases in the middle. The CDR3 runs to 15 residues. The germline V gene has CDR1 SGHRS and CDR2 YFSETQ. CDR3 residues: CASSLVYSGANVLTF. The CDR3 DNA reads as TGCGCCAGCAGCTTGGTATACTCTGGGGCCAACGTCCTGACTTTC.

There are many counts of this clonotype. The gene calls are TRBV5-1 and TRBJ1-1; a possible D gene is TRBD1 (5 bases). The V and J ends lost 3 bases and 0 bases respectively, with 9 bases between them. This CDR3 contains 14 residues. The germline V gene encodes CDR1 SGHRS and CDR2 YFSETQ. The chain's CDR3 is CASSYDSLNTEAFF. The DNA for the CDR3 is TGCGCCAGCAGCTACGACAGCTTGAACACTGAAGCTTTCTTT. Full variable domain (rest looked up from reference TRBV5-1 and TRBJ1-1): KAGVTQTPRYLIKTRGQQVTLSCSPISGHRSVSWYQQTPGQGLQFLFEYFSETQRNKGNFPGRFSGRQFSNSRSEMNVSTLELGDSALYLCASSYDSLNTEAFFGQGTRLTVV.

This clonotype was detected only a few times. The chain uses TRBV20-1 and TRBJ1-5; the D gene is possibly TRBD1 (5 bases). CDR3 size: 15 residues. Germline CDR1 reads DFQATT; CDR2 reads SNEGSKA (reference sequence). With 0 bases removed from V and 7 bases from J, the gap between germline ends came to 16 bases. In DNA, the CDR3 is TGCAGTGCTAGAGATCGCGGCGGGGGGTCCCAGCCCCAGCATTTT. Protein product: CSARDRGGGSQPQHF.

Concerning this clonotype itself: This may stem from a read error, because a much larger clone lies one nucleotide away. The final CDR3 position lacks the conserved phenylalanine or tryptophan, pointing to a likely read error. The chain combines TRBV7-9 with TRBJ2-1; D might be TRBD2 (5 bases). The CDR3 runs to 13 residues. V lost 7 bases and J lost 0, with 7 bases in between. The germline V gene encodes CDR1 SEHNR and CDR2 FQNEAQ (reference sequence). The CDR3 here is CASIGSSYNEQFS. In DNA form, the CDR3 reads TGTGCCAGCATAGGGAGCTCCTACAATGAGCAGTTCTCC.

This clonotype was seen a few times. The V gene is TRBV6-1, the J gene TRBJ2-7; 10 bases line up with TRBD1. The CDR3 contains 15 residues. V trimming: 6 bases; J trimming: 4 bases; junction bases outside the gene matches: 9. Germline lookup yields CDR1 MNHNS and CDR2 SASEGT. CDR3 DNA: TGTGCCAGCAGATTCCAGACAGGGGGCCAGTACGAGCAGTACTTC. Protein product: CASRFQTGGQYEQYF.

This clonotype was observed at least ten times. The rearrangement uses TRBV2 and TRBJ1-5; D might be TRBD1 (5 bases). The germline CDR1 and CDR2 sequences are SNHLY and FYNNEI. This CDR3 comprises 13 residues. V lost 8 bases, J lost 9 bases, and 17 bases lay in between. The CDR3 reads CASCGTPFPPQHF. CDR3 bases: TGTGCCAGCTGTGGGACTCCGTTCCCGCCCCAGCATTTT.

This clonotype was counted ten times or more. This chain connects TRBV28 to TRBJ2-2, with D unresolved. Germline V gene sequence: CDR1 MDHEN, CDR2 SYDVKM. This CDR3 region has 12 residues. V lost 6 bases and J 5 bases, leaving 7 bases between the germline ends. CDR3 bases: TGTGCCAGCAGCTCACCGACCGGGGAGCTGTTTTTT. Translating gives CASSSPTGELFF.

Comment on this clonotype: With a far larger clone one base away, a read error is the likely cause. The chain joins TRBV28 to TRBJ2-7; the match to TRBD1 covers 10 bases. V lost 5 bases, J lost 2 bases, and 6 bases stayed unmatched. Germline V gene sequence: CDR1 MDHEN, CDR2 SYDVKM. The CDR3 runs to 15 residues. The CDR3 spells CASSPAGTGAYEQYF. CDR3 nucleotides: TGTGCCAGCAGTCCCGCCGGGACAGGGGCCTACGAGCAGTACTTC.

At least ten counts were recorded for this clonotype. This chain links TRBV3-1 with TRBJ2-2; possibly TRBD1 or TRBD2 for D (5 bases each). Trimming stripped 0 bases from V and 4 bases from J, with 15 bases between. Germline lookup yields CDR1 LGHDT and CDR2 YNNKEL (reference sequence). The CDR3 extends over 17 amino acids. For the CDR3, the DNA is TGTGCCAGCAGCCAAGATCTTTGGGGGTTAGGCACCGGGGAGCTGTTTTTT. Its protein is CASSQDLWGLGTGELFF.

This clonotype has a handful of counts. The rearrangement joins TRBV13 to TRBJ2-3; the match to TRBD2 covers 7 bases. CDR3 length equals 16 residues. Trimming took 5 bases from V and 4 from J; bases not matched to a gene: 12. Germline V gene sequence: CDR1 PRHDT, CDR2 FYEKMQ (reference sequence). The CDR3 bases are TGTGCCAGCAGCCAAAATCCGGGACTACAAGCAGATACGCAGTATTTT. Protein product: CASSQNPGLQADTQYF. Based on the CDR3 plus reference TRBV13 and TRBJ2-3, the full variable domain is AAGVIQSPRHLIKEKRETATLKCYPIPRHDTVYWYQQGPGQDPQFLISFYEKMQSDKGSIPDRFSAQQFSDYHSELNMSSLELGDSALYFCASSQNPGLQADTQYFGPGTRLTVL.

The gene calls are TRBV20-1 and TRBJ2-4; D possibly corresponds to TRBD1 (6 bases). CDR3 length equals 14 residues. Trimming stripped 3 bases from V and 1 base from J, with 10 bases between. Germline assignment: CDR1 DFQATT and CDR2 SNEGSKA (reference sequence). The CDR3 nucleotides read TGCAGTGCTAGTCTGGGGGCGGCCAAAAACATTCAGTACTTC. Encoded protein: CSASLGAAKNIQYF.

This clonotype occurred a few times. This chain's CDR3 is CASSQEGGSDLNTEAFF. The CDR3 DNA sequence: TGTGCCAGCAGCCAAGAGGGCGGCTCCGACCTGAACACTGAAGCTTTCTTT. The chain is built from TRBV4-2 and TRBJ1-1; D not resolved. Germline assignment: CDR1 LGHNA and CDR2 YNFKEQ. The V gene lost 0 bases and the J gene lost 0 bases, with 14 bases spanning the gap. CDR3 size: 17 residues.

This clonotype was seen repeatedly, ten times or more. V gene TRBV6-1 combines with J gene TRBJ2-3; 8 nucleotides align to TRBD1. Germline-derived CDR1 and CDR2 are MNHNS and SASEGT. CDR3 size: 15 residues. After removal of 4 bases from V and 3 bases from J, the junction contained 6 bases not matched to a gene. In nucleotides, the CDR3 is TGTGCCAGCAGTGGAGATGGACAGGGTACAGATACGCAGTATTTT. Residues: CASSGDGQGTDTQYF.

The table lists this clonotype with many counts. This sequence joins TRBV9 and TRBJ2-5; TRBD2 matches 8 bases. The germline V gene encodes CDR1 SGDLS and CDR2 YYNGEE. V trimming: 0 bases; J trimming: 5 bases; junction bases outside the gene matches: 12. CDR3 length equals 17 residues. For the CDR3, the DNA is TGTGCCAGCAGCGTAGGTGCAGCGGGGGACCTCGGGGAGACCCAGTACTTC. This translates into CASSVGAAGDLGETQYF.

This clonotype was seen a few times. Being one base from a much bigger clone, this may be a read error. The V gene is TRBV2, the J gene TRBJ2-1; D may correspond to TRBD1 or TRBD2 (5 bases each). CDR3 length: 15 residues. V dropped 7 bases and J dropped 4 bases, with 17 bases sitting between them. Germline-derived CDR1 and CDR2 are SNHLY and FYNNEI. The CDR3 is CASKKGRDGYNEQFF. In DNA, the CDR3 is TGTGCCAGCAAGAAAGGCCGGGACGGTTACAATGAGCAGTTCTTC.

The V and J genes are TRBV19 and TRBJ2-5; 9 bases agree with TRBD1. The CDR3 extends over 13 amino acids. Trimming cost V 6 bases and J 5 bases; bases outside gene matches: 4. CDR1 is LNHDA, CDR2 SQIVND, per germline (reference sequence). The chain's CDR3 is CASRQGAGETQYF. The CDR3 DNA follows: TGTGCCAGTAGACAGGGGGCTGGTGAGACCCAGTACTTC.